These T cell receptor beta chains were read from a single sample in a study of OX40 agonist ivuxolimab in advanced cancers. The table came from immunoSEQ multiplex PCR; TCRdb's copy has only in-frame clones and leaves some out. The sample shows about 49,000 clones, around 85% of them seen only once. The source was CD4+ or CD8+ T cells sorted from blood, collected in a trial of the OX40 agonist ivuxolimab. The receptors derive from an adult with an advanced solid tumor such as melanoma, head and neck, liver or kidney cancer. Both conserved end residues are part of each CDR3. Fields, in order: V gene, D gene, clone size, J gene, CDR3 DNA, CDR3 protein. A D gene is named only where the DNA matches it firmly. Clone size is stated in some rows and not others, as once, few, many or a class when expanded.

V gene: TRBV6-5; D gene: NA; clone size: NA; J gene: TRBJ1-1; CDR3 DNA: TGTGCCAGCAGTTATTCTAGTCGAAACACTGAAGCTTTCTTT; CDR3 protein: CASSYSSRNTEAFF
V gene: TRBV27; D gene: NA; clone size: NA; J gene: TRBJ1-1; CDR3 DNA: TGTGCCAGCAGTTTCACACAGAACACTGAAGCTTTCTTT; CDR3 protein: CASSFTQNTEAFF
V gene: TRBV28; D gene: NA; clone size: few; J gene: TRBJ1-1; CDR3 DNA: TGTGCCAGCACCCCACAGGGTTACACTGAAGCTTTCTTT; CDR3 protein: CASTPQGYTEAFF
V gene: TRBV11-2; D gene: TRBD2; clone size: NA; J gene: TRBJ2-5; CDR3 DNA: TGTGCCAGCAGCGTTAGGACTAGCGGCCAAGAGACCCAGTACTTC; CDR3 protein: CASSVRTSGQETQYF
V gene: TRBV5-1; D gene: NA; clone size: NA; J gene: TRBJ2-7; CDR3 DNA: TGCGCCAGCAGCTTGGGCCAGGGTGGGTACGAGCAGTACTTC; CDR3 protein: CASSLGQGGYEQYF
V gene: TRBV5-4; D gene: NA; clone size: NA; J gene: TRBJ2-3; CDR3 DNA: TGTGCCAGCAGCTTGGGCCTTGAGTTCACAGATACGCAGTATTTT; CDR3 protein: CASSLGLEFTDTQYF
V gene: TRBV4-3; D gene: NA; clone size: NA; J gene: TRBJ2-2; CDR3 DNA: TGCGCCAGCAGCCTTAATAGGGGCGGGGAGCTGTTTTTT; CDR3 protein: CASSLNRGGELFF
V gene: TRBV7-3; D gene: NA; clone size: few; J gene: TRBJ1-6; CDR3 DNA: TGTGCCAGCAGCTTGAATAATAATTCACCCCTCCACTTT; CDR3 protein: CASSLNNNSPLHF
V gene: TRBV28; D gene: NA; clone size: NA; J gene: TRBJ1-1; CDR3 DNA: TGTGCCAGCAGGAGTACAGACGACACTGAAGCTTTCTTT; CDR3 protein: CASRSTDDTEAFF
V gene: TRBV4-3; D gene: NA; clone size: NA; J gene: TRBJ1-2; CDR3 DNA: TGCGCCAGCAGCCAAGCAGACAGTCTTCCATGGGGCTACACCTTC; CDR3 protein: CASSQADSLPWGYTF
V gene: TRBV5-8; D gene: NA; clone size: NA; J gene: TRBJ2-5; CDR3 DNA: TGTGCCAGCAGCTTCCGGTTCCAAGAGACCCAGTACTTC; CDR3 protein: CASSFRFQETQYF
V gene: TRBV27; D gene: NA; clone size: NA; J gene: TRBJ2-7; CDR3 DNA: TGTGCCAGCAGTTTGACTGTGAACTACGAGCAGTACTTC; CDR3 protein: CASSLTVNYEQYF
V gene: TRBV28; D gene: NA; clone size: few; J gene: TRBJ2-1; CDR3 DNA: TGTGCCAGCAGGCCCCTGGTGGGTCAGGGGCACAATGAGCAGTTCTTC; CDR3 protein: CASRPLVGQGHNEQFF
V gene: TRBV4-1; D gene: TRBD1; clone size: NA; J gene: TRBJ1-2; CDR3 DNA: TGCGCCAGCAGCCAAGAAGGGACAGTCCCCTATGGCTACACCTTC; CDR3 protein: CASSQEGTVPYGYTF
V gene: TRBV5-6; D gene: NA; clone size: NA; J gene: TRBJ1-4; CDR3 DNA: TGTGCCAGCAGCCCAGGGGAAGCTAATGAAAAACTGTTTTTT; CDR3 protein: CASSPGEANEKLFF
V gene: TRBV19; D gene: NA; clone size: NA; J gene: TRBJ1-5; CDR3 DNA: TGTGCCAGTAGTATTGAGCGGGTATTGAAGTTTCAGCCCCAGCATTTT; CDR3 protein: CASSIERVLKFQPQHF
V gene: TRBV4-2; D gene: TRBD1; clone size: NA; J gene: TRBJ2-2; CDR3 DNA: TGTGCCAGCAGCCAAGATATGCAGGGGGCAACCCGGGAGCTGTTTTTT; CDR3 protein: CASSQDMQGATRELFF
V gene: TRBV6-5; D gene: TRBD1; clone size: once; J gene: TRBJ1-4; CDR3 DNA: TGTGCCAGCAAAGATTCGACAGGGAGTAATGAAAAACTGTTTTTT; CDR3 protein: CASKDSTGSNEKLFF
V gene: TRBV2; D gene: TRBD1; clone size: few; J gene: TRBJ1-2; CDR3 DNA: TGTGCCAGCACCCAGACAGGGGCCTATGGCTACACCTTC; CDR3 protein: CASTQTGAYGYTF
V gene: TRBV11-2; D gene: NA; clone size: NA; J gene: TRBJ2-3; CDR3 DNA: TGTGCCAGCAGCTCTCGTAGAGGCGACATCACAGATACGCAGTATTTT; CDR3 protein: CASSSRRGDITDTQYF
V gene: TRBV10-3; D gene: NA; clone size: NA; J gene: TRBJ1-5; CDR3 DNA: TGTGCCATCAGTGGAAAAAGGGAGAATGGCAATCAGCCCCAGCATTTT; CDR3 protein: CAISGKRENGNQPQHF
V gene: TRBV4-3; D gene: NA; clone size: NA; J gene: TRBJ2-2; CDR3 DNA: TGCGCCAGCAGCCAGACCGGACTCAACGCCGGGGAGCTGTTTTTT; CDR3 protein: CASSQTGLNAGELFF
V gene: TRBV9; D gene: NA; clone size: once; J gene: TRBJ1-1; CDR3 DNA: TGTGCCAGCAGCGGGACGGCCAGCCACACTGAAGCTTTCTTT; CDR3 protein: CASSGTASHTEAFF
V gene: TRBV7-6; D gene: NA; clone size: NA; J gene: TRBJ1-1; CDR3 DNA: TGTGCCAGCAGCTTAGGCCGGGGTTCTGAAGCTTTCTTT; CDR3 protein: CASSLGRGSEAFF
V gene: TRBV11-1; D gene: NA; clone size: NA; J gene: TRBJ2-7; CDR3 DNA: TGTGCCAGCAGCTTGGGTACACAGGGTTACGAGCAGTACTTC; CDR3 protein: CASSLGTQGYEQYF
V gene: TRBV28; D gene: NA; clone size: NA; J gene: TRBJ1-6; CDR3 DNA: TGTGCCAGCAGTTTGGGATCACCCCTCCACTTT; CDR3 protein: CASSLGSPLHF
V gene: TRBV29-1; D gene: NA; clone size: NA; J gene: TRBJ2-7; CDR3 DNA: TGCAGCGTGGGAACCGACAGCTCCTACGAGCAGTACTTC; CDR3 protein: CSVGTDSSYEQYF
V gene: TRBV16; D gene: TRBD1; clone size: medium-sized; J gene: TRBJ2-7; CDR3 DNA: TGTGCCAGCAGCCTGGGACAGGGAGACCACGAGCAGTACTTC; CDR3 protein: CASSLGQGDHEQYF
V gene: TRBV7-6; D gene: TRBD1; clone size: NA; J gene: TRBJ2-7; CDR3 DNA: TGTGCCAGCAGCCTTCAGGGGGCGCCGTATTACGAGCAGTACTTC; CDR3 protein: CASSLQGAPYYEQYF
V gene: TRBV28; D gene: NA; clone size: NA; J gene: TRBJ1-1; CDR3 DNA: TGTGCCAGCAGTTTATCCGGGCTGGGCACTGAAGCTTTCTTT; CDR3 protein: CASSLSGLGTEAFF
V gene: TRBV19; D gene: NA; clone size: NA; J gene: TRBJ2-6; CDR3 DNA: TGTGCCAGTAGTGGCGGGTCTCCCTCTGGGGCCAACGTCCTGACTTTC; CDR3 protein: CASSGGSPSGANVLTF
V gene: TRBV27; D gene: TRBD1; clone size: NA; J gene: TRBJ2-2; CDR3 DNA: TGTGCCAGCAGTTTATTTTATAGACAGGGCAACACCGGGGAGCTGTTTTTT; CDR3 protein: CASSLFYRQGNTGELFF
V gene: TRBV9; D gene: TRBD1; clone size: NA; J gene: TRBJ1-1; CDR3 DNA: TGTGCCAGCAGCCCGTGGGACAGGGGCACTGAAGCTTTCTTT; CDR3 protein: CASSPWDRGTEAFF
V gene: TRBV9; D gene: NA; clone size: NA; J gene: TRBJ1-2; CDR3 DNA: TGTGCCAGCAGCGTGGCAGACAGTAACTATGGCTACACCTTC; CDR3 protein: CASSVADSNYGYTF
V gene: TRBV19; D gene: NA; clone size: few; J gene: TRBJ2-2; CDR3 DNA: TGTGCCAGTAGTATAGCGAACCCCGGGGAGCTGTTTTTT; CDR3 protein: CASSIANPGELFF
V gene: TRBV4-3; D gene: NA; clone size: NA; J gene: TRBJ2-7; CDR3 DNA: TGCGCCAGCAGCCAAGACTCCGGGCCCGCCTACGAGCAGTACTTC; CDR3 protein: CASSQDSGPAYEQYF
V gene: TRBV7-3; D gene: NA; clone size: NA; J gene: TRBJ2-2; CDR3 DNA: TGTGCCAGCAGTTTTAAATCCGGGGAGCTGTTTTTT; CDR3 protein: CASSFKSGELFF
V gene: TRBV7-2; D gene: NA; clone size: NA; J gene: TRBJ1-3; CDR3 DNA: TGTGCCAGCAGCTTAGAGTCTTGGGGGCCTGGAAACACCATATATTTT; CDR3 protein: CASSLESWGPGNTIYF
V gene: TRBV5-8; D gene: NA; clone size: NA; J gene: TRBJ1-2; CDR3 DNA: TGTGCCAGCAGCCTTGGTTGGCCGGGAGTAAATGGCTACACCTTC; CDR3 protein: CASSLGWPGVNGYTF
V gene: TRBV7-6; D gene: NA; clone size: NA; J gene: TRBJ1-3; CDR3 DNA: TGTGCCAGCAGCTTAGGGGCAGGGGCTGGAAACACCATATATTTT; CDR3 protein: CASSLGAGAGNTIYF
V gene: TRBV29-1; D gene: NA; clone size: once; J gene: TRBJ2-2; CDR3 DNA: TGCAGCGTTGAGGGGGCGGAAGTAAGTCATTCGAACACCGGGGAGCTGTTTTTT; CDR3 protein: CSVEGAEVSHSNTGELFF
V gene: TRBV7-9; D gene: NA; clone size: NA; J gene: TRBJ2-7; CDR3 DNA: TGTGCCAGCAGCTTAGGACCGGGCTCCTACGAGCAGTACTTC; CDR3 protein: CASSLGPGSYEQYF
V gene: TRBV4-3; D gene: TRBD1; clone size: medium-sized; J gene: TRBJ1-6; CDR3 DNA: TGCGCCAGCAGCCAAGGCAGGGGGCATAATTCACCCCTCCACTTT; CDR3 protein: CASSQGRGHNSPLHF
V gene: TRBV9; D gene: TRBD1; clone size: NA; J gene: TRBJ2-1; CDR3 DNA: TGTGCCAGCAGCGCGACAGGGGGCGCGGGAAATGAGCAGTTCTTC; CDR3 protein: CASSATGGAGNEQFF
V gene: TRBV28; D gene: TRBD2; clone size: NA; J gene: TRBJ2-3; CDR3 DNA: TGTGCCAGCAGAGGGGAGGGGACTAGCACAGATACGCAGTATTTT; CDR3 protein: CASRGEGTSTDTQYF
V gene: TRBV6-5; D gene: NA; clone size: once; J gene: TRBJ2-5; CDR3 DNA: TGTGCCAGCAGTTACTCGGGACTTGGCCAAGAGACCCAGTACTTC; CDR3 protein: CASSYSGLGQETQYF
V gene: TRBV4-2; D gene: TRBD1; clone size: NA; J gene: TRBJ2-7; CDR3 DNA: TGTGCCAGCAGCCGCGAGCCCTCGACAGGGAGCGAACCAGGGGAGCAGTACTTC; CDR3 protein: CASSREPSTGSEPGEQYF
V gene: TRBV5-4; D gene: TRBD1; clone size: NA; J gene: TRBJ1-5; CDR3 DNA: TGTGCCAGCAGCGGGGACAGGGGTAAGGGCAATCAGCCCCAGCATTTT; CDR3 protein: CASSGDRGKGNQPQHF
V gene: TRBV5-5; D gene: NA; clone size: NA; J gene: TRBJ2-2; CDR3 DNA: TGTGCCAGCAGCTTGAGGGGAGTGGGGACCGGGGAGCTGTTTTTT; CDR3 protein: CASSLRGVGTGELFF
V gene: TRBV10-1; D gene: TRBD2; clone size: NA; J gene: TRBJ2-5; CDR3 DNA: TGCGCCAGCAGTAAGCGGGGTTCTCGGGAGACCCAGTACTTC; CDR3 protein: CASSKRGSRETQYF
V gene: TRBV7-9; D gene: NA; clone size: NA; J gene: TRBJ2-7; CDR3 DNA: TGCGCCAGCAGCGCACAGGGCGAGGACGAGCAGTACTTC; CDR3 protein: CASSAQGEDEQYF
V gene: TRBV2; D gene: NA; clone size: once; J gene: TRBJ2-7; CDR3 DNA: TGTGCCAGCAATAACGACGAGCAGTACTTC; CDR3 protein: CASNNDEQYF
V gene: TRBV9; D gene: NA; clone size: NA; J gene: TRBJ2-1; CDR3 DNA: TGTGCCAGCAGCCCAATGTACACACAGGGTCGGCACAATGAGCAGTTCTTC; CDR3 protein: CASSPMYTQGRHNEQFF
V gene: TRBV15; D gene: NA; clone size: NA; J gene: TRBJ2-2; CDR3 DNA: TGTGCCACCAGCAGAGTCATACTGGGCGTCCCCGGGGAGCTGTTTTTT; CDR3 protein: CATSRVILGVPGELFF